Following are 11 T cell receptor beta chains from one sample sequenced in a study of blood T cell repertoires in COVID-19. Sequencing was performed with immunoSEQ multiplex PCR; in TCRdb, only in-frame clones are kept and a portion is missing. Among 150,000 to 200,000 clones, about 74% were seen once, and the ten largest hold about 8.3%. Sample: peripheral blood. These receptors were collected from a man between 60 and 70 years old with acute or convalescent COVID-19.

The chain recombines TRBV18 with TRBJ1-1, with 7 bases identical to TRBD1. Germline CDR1 reads KGHSH; CDR2 reads LQKENI. V lost 0 bases and J lost 4; bases outside the gene matches: 5. The CDR3 contains 15 residues. In nucleotides, the CDR3 is TGTGCCAGCTCACCACCTGCCGGACAGGCCACTGAAGCTTTCTTT. Amino acid sequence: CASSPPAGQATEAFF.

In this sample, this clone turned up a few times. The V call is TRBV5-4, the J call TRBJ1-2; TRBD1 matches at 7 bases. Germline lookup yields CDR1 SGHNT and CDR2 YYREEE (reference sequence). The ends lost 4 bases at V and 4 bases at J; junction bases unmatched: 10. The CDR3 totals 15 residues. CDR3 residues: CASSIFDRAFYGYTF. In nucleotides, the CDR3 is TGTGCCAGCAGCATTTTCGACAGGGCCTTCTATGGCTACACCTTC.

The V and J genes are TRBV18 and TRBJ2-3; TRBD2 might be the D (5 bases). CDR1 and CDR2 (germline): KGHSH, LQKENI. This CDR3 is built from 15 residues. V was shortened by 1 base and J by 4 bases, with 12 bases between the two germline ends. The CDR3 is CASSPRVLDADTQYF. Written as DNA, the CDR3 is TGTGCCAGCTCACCACGAGTACTAGACGCAGATACGCAGTATTTT.

The rearrangement joins TRBV29-1 to TRBJ2-7; possibly TRBD1 for D (6 bases). The germline V gene has CDR1 SQVTM and CDR2 ANQGSEA. The CDR3 is 12 amino acids. Trimming took off 4 bases at V and 1 base at J, with 8 bases between the two ends. In DNA form, the CDR3 reads TGCAGCGTTGCCCAGGGGTCCTACGAGCAGTACTTC. Translation: CSVAQGSYEQYF.

This clone has just a few counts. The gene calls are TRBV2 and TRBJ1-2; TRBD1 aligns across 9 bases. CDR1 and CDR2 (germline): SNHLY, FYNNEI. V gave up 7 bases and J gave up 6 bases; unmatched junction bases: 9. The CDR3 has 14 amino acids. The DNA for the CDR3 is TGTGCCAGCACCCTTGAGGGACAGGGTAATGGCTACACCTTC. Translated, it gives CASTLEGQGNGYTF.

The V gene is TRBV6-1, the J gene TRBJ2-7; perhaps TRBD2 as D (7 bases). The CDR3 is 15 amino acids. Germline-derived CDR1 and CDR2 are MNHNS and SASEGT. Trimming took off 0 bases at V and 0 bases at J, with 9 bases between the two ends. The CDR3, as DNA: TGTGCCAGCAGTGAAGCGGGGGGGCACTCCTACGAGCAGTACTTC. This codes for CASSEAGGHSYEQYF.

This clone was seen more than once but under ten times. V usage is TRBV11-2 and J usage is TRBJ1-2; no definite D call. Germline loops: CDR1 SGHAT, CDR2 FQNNGV. Trimming shortened V by 1 base and J by 1 base, and 7 bases separated the two germline ends. The CDR3 is made up of 14 amino acids. The CDR3 is CASSLAPNNYGYTF. The CDR3 DNA sequence: TGTGCCAGCAGCTTAGCCCCCAATAACTATGGCTACACCTTC.

The chain combines TRBV6-5 with TRBJ1-4, with TRBD1 as a possible D gene (6 bases). V was pared by 8 bases and J by 0 bases, with 10 bases between. The germline gives CDR1 MNHEY, CDR2 SVGAGI. The CDR3 runs to 14 residues. The chain's CDR3 is CASGGAATNEKLFF. DNA for the CDR3: TGTGCCAGCGGGGGCGCGGCAACTAATGAAAAACTGTTTTTT.

The genes are TRBV12-3 or TRBV12-4 and TRBJ2-7; weak D call: TRBD2 (6 bases). CDR3 length: 13 residues. With 9 bases removed from V and 3 bases from J, the gap between germline ends came to 15 bases. The CDR3 spells CASLGTGLYEQYF. CDR3 DNA sequence: TGTGCCAGTTTAGGGACTGGCCTCTACGAGCAGTACTTC.

The chain employs TRBV25-1 and TRBJ2-1; the match to TRBD1 covers 9 bases. V shed 3 bases and J 2 bases; nucleotides not matched to a gene: 2. The CDR3 has 15 residues. Per germline, CDR1 MGHDK and CDR2 SYGVNS. The CDR3 loop reads CASSETGGTYNEQFF. The CDR3 nucleotides read TGTGCCAGCAGTGAGACAGGGGGGACCTACAATGAGCAGTTCTTC. Complete variable domain (other parts from reference TRBV25-1 and TRBJ2-1): EADIYQTPRYLVIGTGKKITLECSQTMGHDKMYWYQQDPGMELHLIHYSYGVNSTEKGDLSSESTVSRIRTEHFPLTLESARPSHTSQYLCASSETGGTYNEQFFGPGTRLTVL.

The chain carries TRBV29-1 and TRBJ1-2; weak D call: TRBD1 (5 bases). The CDR3 runs 13 residues. Germline V gene data show CDR1 as SQVTM and CDR2 as ANQGSEA. The ends were cut back, 4 bases at V and 4 bases at J, with 13 bases in the middle. DNA of the CDR3: TGCAGCGTTGTGGAGGGGTTCTCCTATGGCTACACCTTC. Protein product: CSVVEGFSYGYTF.